The source of this TCR beta chain is a study of blood T cell repertoires in COVID-19. About the study: Material from acute and convalescent COVID-19 was sourced from the United States, Italy and Spain.

Two negative PCRs, clearance, or symptom resolution had been documented for recovered Cohort 3 donors. This CDR3 is built from 16 residues. V dropped 5 bases and J dropped 0 bases, with 14 bases sitting between them. Germline-derived CDR1 and CDR2 are MNHEY and SVGEGT. Here immunoSEQ multiplex PCR was the method, and the copy in TCRdb shows in-frame clones only, minus some. Counted here are 200,000 to 250,000 clones, around 90% occurring once; the ten biggest clones make up around 2.6%. This receptor was identified in a woman under 40 who had recovered from COVID-19. The sequencing input was PBMCs or T cells enriched from blood (not recorded which). The chain carries TRBV6-2 or TRBV6-3 and TRBJ2-4, with D possibly being TRBD1 (5 bases). The CDR3 bases are TGTGCCAGCAGTCAAAGACAGACACTAGCCAAAAACATTCAGTACTTC. This sequence encodes CASSQRQTLAKNIQYF.